This TCR beta chain originates from a study of Graves' ophthalmopathy and Graves' hyperthyroidism. Many counts were recorded for this clonotype. Researchers took RNA transcripts and amplified TCR beta CDR3 regions from them. After a first-round RT-PCR with HTBI primers, a second-round multiplex PCR was run. TCRdb processed the multiplex PCR reads anew with MiXCR; each CDR3 protein has one entry. This table holds under 200,000 distinct CDR3 sequences, over 35% found once. V shed 3 bases and J 5 bases; nucleotides not matched to a gene: 4. The CDR3 runs to 14 residues. CDR1 and CDR2 (germline): DFQATT, SNEGSKA (reference sequence).

Material: peripheral blood. V usage is TRBV20-1 and J usage is TRBJ2-5, with 12 bases lining up with TRBD2. The TCR sequence derives from a woman aged 35 to 49 with Graves' ophthalmopathy. The CDR3 here is CSASVTSGRETQYF. The CDR3 nucleotides read TGCAGTGCTAGTGTAACTAGCGGGAGGGAGACCCAGTACTTC.